Listed here are 25 T cell receptor beta chains from one sample, sequenced in a study of T cell repertoires in cytomegalovirus infection. MiXCR, applied by TCRdb to the reads, yields one record per CDR3 protein. The sample yields around 260,000 distinct CDR3 sequences, 8% to 9.5% seen once. Sequencing was done on a sample of PBMCs. The receptors originated from a human donor in good health (CMV status not recorded). Some clones in this sample may be carry-over from other donors' samples.

In its sample, this clonotype was seen many times. The chain recombines TRBV2 with TRBJ2-5, with D perhaps assigned TRBD1 or TRBD2 (6 bases each). V lost 7 bases, J lost 4 bases, and 28 bases lay in between. The CDR3 is 18 amino acids. Germline-derived CDR1 and CDR2 are SNHLY and FYNNEI. The chain's CDR3 is CASTFLSGTKTGGETQYF. The CDR3 DNA reads as TGTGCCAGCACTTTCTTGTCCGGGACAAAAACCGGGGGAGAGACCCAGTACTTC.

This clonotype was detected ten times or more. A much bigger clone sits one base away, suggesting this may be a read error. This chain connects TRBV7-2 to TRBJ1-1; D perhaps matches TRBD1 (5 bases). The CDR3 consists of 14 residues. Trimming cost V 2 bases and J 0 bases, with 7 bases left between them. The V gene's germline CDR1 is SGHTA and CDR2 FQGNSA. The CDR3 DNA is TGTGCCAGCAGCTTAAACAGGTTGAACACTGAAGCTTTCTTT. Its translation: CASSLNRLNTEAFF. Supplemented by reference TRBV7-2 and TRBJ1-1, the full variable domain reads GAGVSQSPSNKVTEKGKDVELRCDPISGHTALYWYRQSLGQGLEFLIYFQGNSAPDKSGLPSDRFSAERTGGSVSTLTIQRTQQEDSAVYLCASSLNRLNTEAFFGQGTRLTVV.

This clonotype was found many times. V and J are TRBV7-2 and TRBJ1-1; D call uncertain. The CDR3 sequence is 15 residues long. Germline V gives CDR1 SGHTA, CDR2 FQGNSA. Trimming shortened V by 4 bases and J by 4 bases, and 16 bases separated the two germline ends. The CDR3 nucleotides read TGTGCCAGCAGCTCCTTGCGGGTTTGGGGCACTGAAGCTTTCTTT. It encodes CASSSLRVWGTEAFF.

A few counts support this clonotype. The chain employs TRBV24-1 and TRBJ2-3, with a weak D call TRBD1 (5 bases). The CDR3 is 17 residues long. V lost 4 bases and J 0 bases, leaving 16 bases between the germline ends. The germline gives CDR1 KGHDR, CDR2 SFDVKD. CDR3 DNA: TGTGCCACCAGTGACTCAGCCGACAGTGCTAGCACAGATACGCAGTATTTT. Protein sequence: CATSDSADSASTDTQYF.

This clonotype appeared a few times. The V gene is TRBV9, the J gene TRBJ2-2, with 7 bases matching TRBD1. The J segment lost 4 bases and the V segment lost 3 bases, leaving 9 bases of the junction unmatched. Germline V gene sequence: CDR1 SGDLS, CDR2 YYNGEE. The CDR3 runs 16 residues. CDR3 nucleotide sequence: TGTGCCAGCAGCGGACAACAGGGGTCGGTCACCGGGGAGCTGTTTTTT. Its protein is CASSGQQGSVTGELFF.

J is TRBJ2-3 and V is TRBV7-2, with D tentatively TRBD1 or TRBD2 (6 bases each). Trimming left V 1 base short and J 7 bases short, with 15 bases between. This CDR3 is 15 amino acids long. CDR1 is SGHTA, CDR2 FQGNSA, per germline. CDR3 amino acids: CASSLGGQTRNTQYF. The DNA of the CDR3 is TGTGCCAGCAGCTTAGGCGGACAGACTAGAAATACGCAGTATTTT.

The table lists this clonotype with many counts. V and J are TRBV7-6 and TRBJ2-2; the D gene is possibly TRBD1 (5 bases). The CDR3 loop spans 16 amino acids. V lost 0 bases and J 1 base, leaving 9 bases between the germline ends. Per germline, CDR1 SGHVS and CDR2 FNYEAQ. The CDR3, as DNA: TGTGCCAGCAGCTTAGCGCCAGGGATGAACACCGGGGAGCTGTTTTTT. Its protein is CASSLAPGMNTGELFF.

The V call is TRBV20-1, the J call TRBJ2-3, with 11 nucleotides matching TRBD2. V was clipped by 6 bases and J by 5 bases; unmatched bases: 10. Germline V CDR1 and CDR2: DFQATT, SNEGSKA (reference sequence). The CDR3 is 15 residues long. The CDR3 DNA is TGCAGTGCGCCACTAGCGGGAGCCGGAAGAGATACGCAGTATTTT. It codes for CSAPLAGAGRDTQYF.

The table lists this clonotype with a few counts. V and J are TRBV7-2 and TRBJ1-2; D gene ambiguous. The CDR3 length is 14 residues. V gave up 2 bases and J gave up 3 bases, with 10 bases separating them. Germline lookup yields CDR1 SGHTA and CDR2 FQGNSA. The CDR3 DNA reads as TGTGCCAGCAGCTTAACCTCGGCTCACTATGGCTACACCTTC. Translating it yields CASSLTSAHYGYTF. The variable domain in full, with the rest retrieved from reference TRBV7-2 and TRBJ1-2, is GAGVSQSPSNKVTEKGKDVELRCDPISGHTALYWYRQSLGQGLEFLIYFQGNSAPDKSGLPSDRFSAERTGGSVSTLTIQRTQQEDSAVYLCASSLTSAHYGYTFGSGTRLTVV.

At least ten counts were recorded for this clonotype. This sequence joins TRBV7-2 and TRBJ1-5, with 9 nucleotides matching TRBD1. The V segment lost 5 bases and the J segment 4 bases; nucleotides outside the gene matches: 6. This CDR3 contains 15 residues. CDR1 and CDR2 from the germline V gene are SGHTA and FQGNSA. CDR3 coding DNA: TGTGCCAGCAGCCGCCCGGGACAGGGAAATCAGCCCCAGCATTTT. Translation gives CASSRPGQGNQPQHF.

This clonotype showed up many times. The chain has TRBV5-6 and TRBJ2-5; 8 nucleotides agree with TRBD1. The CDR3 is 14 residues long. V was pared by 1 base and J by 7 bases, with 6 bases of the junction left unmatched. Germline V gene lookup returns CDR1 SGHDT and CDR2 YYEEEE. This chain's CDR3 is CASSLKAQGATQYF. CDR3 sequence (DNA): TGTGCCAGCAGCTTGAAGGCGCAGGGGGCGACCCAGTACTTC.

This chain links TRBV6-1 with TRBJ1-6, with D possibly being TRBD1 (6 bases). This CDR3 is built from 14 residues. The germline V gene has CDR1 MNHNS and CDR2 SASEGT. V lost 6 bases and J lost 7, with 13 bases in between. The CDR3 loop reads CASRRDGGNSPLHF. In DNA form, the CDR3 reads TGTGCCAGCAGGCGGGACGGGGGCAATTCACCCCTCCACTTT.

This clonotype was seen at least ten times. This sequence joins TRBV7-2 and TRBJ2-1, with TRBD2 matching over 7 bases. J was trimmed by 15 bases and V by 0 bases; bases with no gene match: 5. The germline CDR1 and CDR2 sequences are SGHTA and FQGNSA. The CDR3 spans 12 residues. The CDR3 DNA reads as TGTGCCAGCAGCTTAGCCGGGAGGACTGGGTTCTTC. This translates into CASSLAGRTGFF.

This clonotype was seen many times. This chain links TRBV6-2 or TRBV6-3 with TRBJ2-1; 14 bases align to TRBD2. V was pared by 6 bases and J by 1 base, with 2 bases of the junction left unmatched. Germline CDR1 and CDR2: MNHEY and SVGEGT. The CDR3 is made up of 16 amino acids. CDR3 protein: CASSWTSGRSYNEQFF. For the CDR3, the DNA is TGTGCCAGCAGCTGGACTAGCGGGAGGTCCTACAATGAGCAGTTCTTC.

There are many counts of this clonotype. CDR3 sequence (DNA): TGTGCCAGCAGTCGAACCGGGGGTGGGGTTTCCTACAATGAGCAGTTCTTC. This translates into CASSRTGGGVSYNEQFF. V and J are TRBV7-6 and TRBJ2-1, with a possible D match to TRBD2 (6 bases). The germline gives CDR1 SGHVS, CDR2 FNYEAQ. V shed 6 bases and J shed 1 base, with 19 bases lying between them. The CDR3 consists of 17 residues.

The sample holds many counts of this clonotype. The chain uses TRBV7-2 and TRBJ1-2; TRBD1 is a possible D gene (5 bases). Germline V gene lookup returns CDR1 SGHTA and CDR2 FQGNSA. The V end lost 7 bases, the J end lost 4 bases, and 19 bases lay between the germline ends. This CDR3 spans 15 amino acids. Written as DNA, the CDR3 is TGTGCCAGCACCACGTCAGGGTTCGCCTTCTATGGCTACACCTTC. Residues: CASTTSGFAFYGYTF.

In this sample, this clonotype turned up many times. The chain couples TRBV20-1 to TRBJ2-5; maybe TRBD1 (6 bases). The germline V gene encodes CDR1 DFQATT and CDR2 SNEGSKA (reference sequence). V shed 6 bases and J shed 2 bases, with 19 bases lying between them. The CDR3 is 15 residues long. The CDR3 sequence: CSAKTDRINQETQYF. As DNA, the CDR3 is TGCAGTGCAAAGACGGACAGAATAAATCAAGAGACCCAGTACTTC.

This clonotype was counted many times. J is TRBJ2-2 and V is TRBV7-2; 7 bases map to TRBD1. V lost 8 bases and J lost 5; bases outside the gene matches: 11. Germline assignment: CDR1 SGHTA and CDR2 FQGNSA. This CDR3 comprises 15 residues. CDR3 region: CASPSTGTATGELFF. The CDR3 region has the DNA TGTGCCAGCCCATCGACCGGGACAGCTACCGGGGAGCTGTTTTTT.

The genes are TRBV28 and TRBJ2-5; tentatively, D is TRBD1 (5 bases). The V gene lost 7 bases and the J gene lost 4 bases, with 16 bases spanning the gap. The CDR3 spans 14 residues. Germline V gives CDR1 MDHEN, CDR2 SYDVKM. CDR3 DNA: TGTGCCAGCATATCCCTGGGAAGGGGAGAGACCCAGTACTTC. Translating it yields CASISLGRGETQYF. The full variable domain, with the rest looked up from reference TRBV28 and TRBJ2-5, is DVKVTQSSRYLVKRTGEKVFLECVQDMDHENMFWYRQDPGLGLRLIYFSYDVKMKEKGDIPEGYSVSREKKERFSLILESASTNQTSMYLCASISLGRGETQYFGPGTRLLVL.

This clonotype was observed at least ten times. The CDR3 DNA reads TGTGCCAGCAGCCCGGGGCGGGGGGGCCAAGAGACCCAGTACTTC. This gives the protein CASSPGRGGQETQYF. The chain is built from TRBV7-2 and TRBJ2-5, with TRBD2 matching 9 bases. The CDR3 is 15 residues long. Germline CDR1 and CDR2: SGHTA and FQGNSA. J was trimmed by 1 base and V by 5 bases; bases with no gene match: 5.

This clonotype turned up a few times. This chain joins TRBV5-1 and TRBJ2-3; 11 bases are a match to TRBD1. V trimming: 7 bases; J trimming: 13 bases; junction bases outside the gene matches: 8. The germline V gene has CDR1 SGHRS and CDR2 YFSETQ. The CDR3 is made up of 12 amino acids. The CDR3 sequence: CASGQGAGGEYF. CDR3 nucleotides: TGCGCCAGCGGACAGGGGGCCGGAGGGGAGTATTTT. Full variable domain (outside the CDR3, taken from reference TRBV5-1 and TRBJ2-3): KAGVTQTPRYLIKTRGQQVTLSCSPISGHRSVSWYQQTPGQGLQFLFEYFSETQRNKGNFPGRFSGRQFSNSRSEMNVSTLELGDSALYLCASGQGAGGEYFGPGTRLTVL.

In this sample, this clonotype turned up many times. The CDR3 coding sequence is TGCAGTGCTAGTGGCCGACTCGGCCGCTACAATGAGCAGTTCTTC. Protein: CSASGRLGRYNEQFF. The chain joins TRBV20-1 to TRBJ2-1; no definite D call. This CDR3 spans 15 amino acids. Trimming removed 3 bases at V and 3 bases at J, with 15 bases between. Germline values: CDR1 DFQATT, CDR2 SNEGSKA (reference sequence).

This clonotype was observed many times. The J gene is TRBJ2-1, the V gene TRBV20-1, with TRBD1 as a possible D gene (6 bases). Trimming removed 3 bases from V and 1 base from J, with 10 bases in between. The CDR3 consists of 14 residues. Germline values: CDR1 DFQATT, CDR2 SNEGSKA (reference sequence). This CDR3 reads CSARNRVSYNEQFF. The CDR3 DNA is TGCAGTGCTAGGAACAGGGTTTCCTACAATGAGCAGTTCTTC.

At least ten counts were recorded for this clonotype. This chain links TRBV19 with TRBJ2-7; TRBD2 matches at 9 bases. There are 15 residues in the CDR3. V shed 3 bases, J shed 0 bases, and the junction held 3 bases outside the gene matches. The germline V gene encodes CDR1 LNHDA and CDR2 SQIVND (reference sequence). CDR3 sequence: CASSIGTSLSYEQYF. For the CDR3, the DNA is TGTGCCAGTAGTATTGGGACTAGCCTCTCCTACGAGCAGTACTTC.

This clonotype was counted at least ten times. This rearrangement joins TRBV7-2 to TRBJ1-1; D gene uncertain. With 1 base removed from V and 8 bases from J, the gap between germline ends came to 11 bases. Germline lookup yields CDR1 SGHTA and CDR2 FQGNSA. This CDR3 comprises 13 residues. CDR3 bases: TGTGCCAGCAGCTTAGACCTGGCGGCGGAAGCTTTCTTT. Translated: CASSLDLAAEAFF.